The 4 T cell receptor beta chains given below trace back to one sample, sequenced in a study of PD-1 blockade in classical Hodgkin lymphoma. Every one of the patients relapsed after autologous stem cell transplantation (brentuximab vedotin exposure was variable). Measured with immunoSEQ multiplex PCR; TCRdb has only the in-frame clones, and not every one. Of about 13,000 clones detected, around four fifths appear once; the ten largest clones hold almost 25%. The sequenced sample was peripheral blood mononuclear cells (PBMCs), obtained at baseline. These receptors originate from a human donor with classical Hodgkin lymphoma.

The V gene is TRBV23-1, the J gene TRBJ2-7; 13 nucleotides agree with TRBD2. TRBV23-1 counts as an open reading frame of uncertain function. The CDR3 totals 15 residues. J gave up 7 bases and V 2 bases, and 5 bases lay outside the gene matches. This CDR3 is CASSQPGLAGREQYF. The CDR3 DNA reads TGCGCCAGCAGTCAACCGGGACTAGCGGGAAGAGAGCAGTACTTC.

This clone appeared once. The V and J genes are TRBV2 and TRBJ2-7; possibly TRBD1 for D (6 bases). The CDR3 extends over 11 amino acids. CDR1 is SNHLY and CDR2 is FYNNEI in the germline V gene. V lost 4 bases and J 7 bases, leaving 8 bases between the germline ends. The CDR3 DNA follows: TGTGCCAGCAGTGTCAGGGGTGAGCAGTACGTC. Its translation is CASSVRGEQYV.

The CDR3 region has the DNA TGCGCCAGCAGCCAAGTATTAACGGCACAGCCTGGGGCCAACGTCCTGACTTTC. It specifies CASSQVLTAQPGANVLTF. The gene calls are TRBV4-3 and TRBJ2-6; D is uncertain. The V gene's germline CDR1 is LGHNA and CDR2 YSLEER. Trimming took off 1 base at V and 2 bases at J, with 15 bases between the two ends. This CDR3 comprises 18 residues.

The chain carries TRBV6-1 and TRBJ2-7; TRBD1 or TRBD2 may be the D gene (5 bases each). The V gene's germline CDR1 is MNHNS and CDR2 SASEGT. This CDR3 is built from 15 residues. Trimming took 1 base from V and 5 from J, leaving 15 bases between them. CDR3 bases: TGTGCCAGCAGTGAAGAGAGTACGAGGGGTAACGAGCAGTACTTC. This codes for CASSEESTRGNEQYF.